These 23 T cell receptor beta chains share one sample of origin, sequenced in a study of breast tumors, draining lymph nodes, adjacent tissues. TCRdb redid the calling of the multiplex PCR reads with MiXCR, one entry per CDR3 protein. The table records about 130,000 distinct CDR3 sequences, about 20% of them present only once. Samples came from axillary lymph nodes draining the breast cancer. Specimen: axillary lymph node tissue. These receptors were collected from a female donor with breast cancer. Some clones in this sample may be carry-over from other donors' samples.

This chain connects TRBV18 to TRBJ2-3; no definite D call. V lost 6 bases and J lost 4, with 8 bases in between. This CDR3 comprises 12 residues. Germline V gene sequence: CDR1 KGHSH, CDR2 LQKENI. The CDR3 region is CASSRRSDTQYF. The CDR3 DNA reads TGTGCCAGCTCCCGCAGGTCAGATACGCAGTATTTT.

This clonotype was picked up many times. DNA for the CDR3: TGTGCCAGCAGTTTCGGGGACTACGAGCAGTACTTC. It is translated as CASSFGDYEQYF. The V call is TRBV12-3 or TRBV12-4, the J call TRBJ2-7, with D tentatively TRBD2 (5 bases). V was cut by 3 bases and J by 3 bases, with 6 bases left in between. CDR3 length equals 12 residues.

Concerning this clonotype: Possible read error: a much larger clone is one base away. V and J are TRBV9 and TRBJ2-7, with D unclear. Germline loops: CDR1 SGDLS, CDR2 YYNGEE. CDR3 size: 11 residues. CDR3 residues: CATSAGFEQYF. CDR3 nucleotides: TGTGCCACCAGCGCAGGTTTTGAGCAGTACTTC.

The V call is TRBV3-1, the J call TRBJ2-3; D is unclear. The CDR3 is 13 residues long. V was trimmed by 0 bases and J by 8 bases, leaving 9 bases between them. Germline CDR1 is LGHDT and CDR2 is YNNKEL (reference sequence). The CDR3 here is CASSQEVASTQYF. DNA for the CDR3: TGTGCCAGCAGCCAAGAGGTCGCTAGTACGCAGTATTTT.

This clonotype has a count of ten or more. The chain joins TRBV2 to TRBJ2-5; D unclear. Germline V gene data show CDR1 as SNHLY and CDR2 as FYNNEI. Trimming removed 3 bases from V and 4 bases from J, with 9 bases in between. This CDR3 region has 13 residues. DNA of the CDR3: TGTGCCAGCAGTGATGAGTTAGCAGAGACCCAGTACTTC. Protein product: CASSDELAETQYF. Using reference TRBV2 and TRBJ2-5 for the parts outside the CDR3, the full variable domain is EPEVTQTPSHQVTQMGQEVILRCVPISNHLYFYWYRQILGQKVEFLVSFYNNEISEKSEIFDDQFSVERPDGSNFTLKIRSTKLEDSAMYFCASSDELAETQYFGPGTRLLVL.

V usage is TRBV19 and J usage is TRBJ2-6, with D perhaps assigned TRBD1 or TRBD2 (5 bases each). The germline V and J ends were trimmed by 3 bases and 0 bases, with 12 bases remaining between them. The CDR3 spans 17 residues. Per the germline V gene, CDR1 is LNHDA and CDR2 is SQIVND (reference sequence). CDR3 coding DNA: TGTGCCAGTAGTATCAACGGGGCGGGCTCTGGGGCCAACGTCCTGACTTTC. It is translated as CASSINGAGSGANVLTF.

This clonotype was seen ten or more times. CDR3 region: CASSLAGGVGELFF. CDR3 nucleotides: TGTGCCAGCAGTTTAGCGGGGGGTGTTGGGGAGCTGTTTTTT. This chain links TRBV12-3 or TRBV12-4 with TRBJ2-2, with D possibly being TRBD2 (6 bases). The CDR3 covers 14 residues. V was trimmed by 0 bases and J by 8 bases, leaving 10 bases between them.

This clonotype was seen ten or more times. The CDR3 nucleotides read TGTGCCAGCAGCTTGGCAGCTACTAGCGGCTACGAGCAGTACTTC. Protein sequence: CASSLAATSGYEQYF. The genes are TRBV11-2 and TRBJ2-7; the match to TRBD2 covers 8 bases. The ends lost 3 bases at V and 3 bases at J; junction bases unmatched: 7. The CDR3 is 15 amino acids. Germline V gene sequence: CDR1 SGHAT, CDR2 FQNNGV.

The chain combines TRBV10-3 with TRBJ1-1; unclear D gene. The V gene's germline CDR1 is ENHRY and CDR2 SYGVKD. The CDR3 consists of 17 residues. V lost 2 bases to trimming and J lost 1 base, with 17 bases between them. The CDR3 loop reads CAISERPPLDENTEAFF. In DNA form, the CDR3 reads TGTGCCATCAGTGAGAGGCCCCCACTGGATGAGAACACTGAAGCTTTCTTT.

A few counts support this clonotype. The rearrangement joins TRBV30 to TRBJ1-4; D gene unclear. CDR1 GTSNPN and CDR2 SVGIG come from the germline V gene (reference sequence). V lost 2 bases to trimming and J lost 8 bases, with 6 bases between them. CDR3 length equals 11 residues. CDR3 sequence (DNA): TGTGCCTGGAGTATTAGGGAAAAACTGTTTTTT. Translating gives CAWSIREKLFF.

Many counts were recorded for this clonotype. This rearrangement joins TRBV6-1 to TRBJ1-5, with D perhaps matching TRBD1 (6 bases). This CDR3 spans 16 amino acids. The V gene lost 2 bases and the J gene lost 3 bases, with 14 bases spanning the gap. Germline V gene sequence: CDR1 MNHNS, CDR2 SASEGT. CDR3 in amino acids: CASSERQESPNQPQHF. The CDR3 nucleotides read TGTGCCAGCAGTGAAAGACAGGAATCCCCCAATCAGCCCCAGCATTTT.

This clonotype was found many times. The rearrangement uses TRBV20-1 and TRBJ1-4, with a possible D match to TRBD1 (6 bases). This CDR3 has 12 amino acids. Trimming took off 6 bases at V and 8 bases at J, with 13 bases between the two ends. Germline assignment: CDR1 DFQATT and CDR2 SNEGSKA (reference sequence). For the CDR3, the DNA is TGCAGTGCGCTCAGGGGTTGGGAAAAACTGTTTTTT. Encoded protein: CSALRGWEKLFF.

This clonotype has ten or more counts. The CDR3 DNA follows: TGCAGTGCTAGGGGAGGTGACACCACCTATGGCTACACCTTC. Translated, it gives CSARGGDTTYGYTF. The gene calls are TRBV20-1 and TRBJ1-2; D call uncertain. Trimming pared 3 bases from V and 4 bases from J, leaving 15 bases between. The CDR3 is 14 amino acids. The germline CDR1 and CDR2 sequences are DFQATT and SNEGSKA (reference sequence).

This clonotype showed up many times. The chain carries TRBV20-1 and TRBJ2-1; tentatively, D is TRBD2 (6 bases). Germline CDR1 DFQATT, CDR2 SNEGSKA (reference sequence). The CDR3 runs 14 residues. V was shortened by 0 bases and J by 4 bases, with 10 bases between the two germline ends. Here the CDR3 DNA reads TGCAGTGCTAGAGAAGGCGGGGAGTACAATGAGCAGTTCTTC. Its protein product is CSAREGGEYNEQFF.

This chain uses TRBV3-1 with TRBJ2-5; weak D call: TRBD2 (6 bases). CDR3 size: 20 residues. Looked up from germline, CDR1 is LGHDT and CDR2 is YNNKEL (reference sequence). V lost 8 bases, J lost 2 bases, and 33 bases lay in between. The CDR3 DNA follows: TGTGCCAGCGCTTCCCCCGCGGGTAGCGGAGCCTTAAAGGGGCAAGAGACCCAGTACTTC. Protein: CASASPAGSGALKGQETQYF.

There are many counts of this clonotype. This sequence joins TRBV5-6 and TRBJ2-5; D gene uncertain. The CDR3 extends over 14 amino acids. V dropped 0 bases and J dropped 5 bases, with 11 bases sitting between them. The germline gives CDR1 SGHDT, CDR2 YYEEEE. CDR3 in DNA: TGTGCCAGCAGCTTGGAGATGGGTGACGAGACCCAGTACTTC. Translating it yields CASSLEMGDETQYF.

The table lists this clonotype with many counts. The V and J genes are TRBV3-1 and TRBJ1-5; TRBD1 matches at 9 bases. The CDR3 has 15 residues. The V segment lost 2 bases and the J segment 6 bases; nucleotides outside the gene matches: 5. Per the germline V gene, CDR1 is LGHDT and CDR2 is YNNKEL (reference sequence). CDR3 nucleotides: TGTGCCAGCAGCCAACGGACAGGGGAAGGTCAGCCCCAGCATTTT. Its translation: CASSQRTGEGQPQHF.

Of note for this clonotype: Since a much larger clone is just one base distant, this may be a read error. The final CDR3 position lacks the conserved phenylalanine or tryptophan, pointing to a likely read error. The chain recombines TRBV6-1 with TRBJ1-2, with 9 bases matching TRBD1. After removal of 5 bases from V and 4 bases from J, the junction contained 5 bases not matched to a gene. From germline, CDR1 is MNHNS and CDR2 SASEGT. The CDR3 consists of 14 residues. The CDR3 coding sequence is TGTGCCAGCAGTCTGGACAGGGGTCCCTATGGCTACACCCTC. Translating gives CASSLDRGPYGYTL.

This clonotype appeared many times. The V call is TRBV6-5, the J call TRBJ1-6; weak D call: TRBD1 (5 bases). Trimming took 5 bases from V and 9 from J, leaving 14 bases between them. Germline V CDR1 and CDR2: MNHEY, SVGAGI. The CDR3 has 14 residues. The chain's CDR3 is CASSPDILGSPLHF. The DNA of the CDR3 is TGTGCCAGCAGTCCGGACATCTTGGGTTCACCCCTCCACTTT.

This clonotype has a count of ten or more. This chain links TRBV12-3 or TRBV12-4 with TRBJ2-7, with TRBD2 as a possible D gene (6 bases). The CDR3 extends over 14 amino acids. Trimming took 5 bases from V and 3 from J, leaving 14 bases between them. The CDR3 nucleotides are TGTGCCAGCAGTCCCGGGACTCCAAACTACGAGCAGTACTTC. This translates into CASSPGTPNYEQYF.

A word on this clonotype: Its ends do not fully match the called genes, so a read error is possible. The chain employs TRBV19 and TRBJ2-7, with D perhaps given as TRBD1 or TRBD2 (5 bases each). Germline loops: CDR1 LNHDA, CDR2 SQIVND (reference sequence). The CDR3 covers 13 residues. As DNA, the CDR3 is TGTGCCAGTAGCCCCGGTGAGGGGTACGGGCAGTACTTC. It encodes CASSPGEGYGQYF. The variable domain in full, with the rest retrieved from reference TRBV19 and TRBJ2-7, is DGGITQSPKYLFRKEGQNVTLSCEQNLNHDAMYWYRQDPGQGLRLIYYSQIVNDFQKGDIAEGYSVSREKKESFPLTVTSAQKNPTAFYLCASSPGEGYGQYFGPGTRLTVT.

This clonotype has at least ten counts. The genes are TRBV5-6 and TRBJ1-2; D is possibly TRBD1 (6 bases). V was clipped by 1 base and J by 0 bases, with 7 bases between them. The CDR3 covers 14 residues. Per germline, CDR1 SGHDT and CDR2 YYEEEE. CDR3 in DNA: TGTGCCAGCAGCTTGTGGACAGCTAACTATGGCTACACCTTC. Translating it yields CASSLWTANYGYTF.

This clonotype was seen many times. The V call is TRBV5-4, the J call TRBJ2-7; 7 nucleotides align to TRBD1. Germline-derived CDR1 and CDR2 are SGHNT and YYREEE (reference sequence). After removal of 0 bases from V and 0 bases from J, the junction contained 6 bases not matched to a gene. The CDR3 has 16 residues. Here the CDR3 DNA reads TGTGCCAGCAGCTTGGCCGGACAGGTCCACTCCTACGAGCAGTACTTC. Translated: CASSLAGQVHSYEQYF.